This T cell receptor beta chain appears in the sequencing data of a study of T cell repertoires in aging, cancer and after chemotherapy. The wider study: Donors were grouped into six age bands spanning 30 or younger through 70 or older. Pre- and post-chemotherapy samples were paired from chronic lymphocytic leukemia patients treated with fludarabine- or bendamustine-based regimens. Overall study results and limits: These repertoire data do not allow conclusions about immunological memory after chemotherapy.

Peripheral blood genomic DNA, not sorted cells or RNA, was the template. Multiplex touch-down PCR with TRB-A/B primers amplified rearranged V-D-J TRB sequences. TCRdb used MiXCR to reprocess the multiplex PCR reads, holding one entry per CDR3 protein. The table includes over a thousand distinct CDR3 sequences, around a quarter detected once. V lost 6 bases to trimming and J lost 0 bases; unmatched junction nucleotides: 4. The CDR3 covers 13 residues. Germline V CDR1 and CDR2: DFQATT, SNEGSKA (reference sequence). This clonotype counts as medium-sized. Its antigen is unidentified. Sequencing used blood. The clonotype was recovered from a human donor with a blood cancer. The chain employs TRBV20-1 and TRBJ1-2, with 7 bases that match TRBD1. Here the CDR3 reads CSARDRTNYGYTF. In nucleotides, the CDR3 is TGCAGTGCAAGGGACAGAACTAACTATGGCTACACCTTC.